One and the same sample provided the 22 T cell receptor beta chains below, sequenced in a study of T cells in Graves' hyperthyroidism and ophthalmopathy. It was RNA transcripts that yielded the amplified TCR beta CDR3 regions. First-round RT-PCR of the TCR CDR3 relied on the HTBI primer set. TCRdb ran MiXCR on the multiplex PCR reads and lists one entry per CDR3 protein. The sample lists around 380,000 distinct CDR3 sequences, approximately 15% occurring once. The sequenced sample was blood. The receptors come from a man under 40 with Graves' hyperthyroidism that later progressed to Graves' ophthalmopathy.

V usage is TRBV7-9 and J usage is TRBJ2-2; perhaps TRBD2 as D (7 bases). Trimming removed 0 bases from V and 6 bases from J, with 14 bases in between. In germline, CDR1 is SEHNR, CDR2 FQNEAQ (reference sequence). The CDR3 runs to 16 residues. The CDR3 region is CASSLAPGGPAGELFF. The CDR3 nucleotides are TGTGCCAGCAGCTTAGCGCCCGGGGGGCCAGCCGGGGAGCTGTTTTTT.

In this sample, this clonotype turned up many times. CDR3 in DNA: TGTGCCAGCAGCTCAGAATCTAGCACAGATACGCAGTATTTT. Protein: CASSSESSTDTQYF. V gene TRBV2 combines with J gene TRBJ2-3; D uncertain. The V gene lost 6 bases and the J gene lost 0 bases, with 10 bases spanning the gap. The CDR3 is made up of 14 amino acids. The germline CDR1 and CDR2 sequences are SNHLY and FYNNEI.

In its sample, this clonotype was seen many times. The V and J genes are TRBV4-1 and TRBJ2-7, with 9 nucleotides matching TRBD2. Germline loops: CDR1 MGHRA, CDR2 YSYEKL. The length of the CDR3 is 15 residues. Trimming removed 4 bases from V and 2 bases from J; junction bases left unmatched: 6. DNA of the CDR3: TGCGCCAGCAGCCGCGAGCGGGGGGAGCCCTACGAGCAGTACTTC. Translated: CASSRERGEPYEQYF.

There are many counts of this clonotype. V is TRBV9 and J is TRBJ2-7; D uncertain. CDR1 and CDR2 from the germline V gene are SGDLS and YYNGEE. The CDR3 covers 13 residues. Trimming cost V 3 bases and J 2 bases, with 9 bases left between them. The CDR3 is CASSGMGAYEQYF. The CDR3 DNA reads TGTGCCAGCAGCGGAATGGGTGCCTACGAGCAGTACTTC.

This clonotype was seen many times. The chain couples TRBV12-3 or TRBV12-4 to TRBJ1-3, with D unresolved. The CDR3 covers 14 residues. Trimming left V 4 bases short and J 0 bases short, with 7 bases between. The CDR3 here is CASSSGFSGNTIYF. The DNA of the CDR3 is TGTGCCAGCAGTTCGGGATTCTCTGGAAACACCATATATTTT.

This clonotype was detected ten times or more. This sequence joins TRBV11-1 and TRBJ2-1; no clear D gene. Germline lookup yields CDR1 SGHAT and CDR2 FQDESV (reference sequence). Trimming pared 3 bases from V and 2 bases from J, leaving 11 bases between. This CDR3 region has 15 residues. As DNA, the CDR3 is TGTGCCAGCAGCTTGAAGGGCTGGCCCTACAATGAGCAGTTCTTC. It codes for CASSLKGWPYNEQFF. The full variable domain, completed using reference TRBV11-1 and TRBJ2-1, is EAEVAQSPRYKITEKSQAVAFWCDPISGHATLYWYRQILGQGPELLVQFQDESVVDDSQLPKDRFSAERLKGVDSTLKIQPAELGDSAMYLCASSLKGWPYNEQFFGPGTRLTVL.

In this sample, this clonotype turned up a few times. This rearrangement joins TRBV11-1 to TRBJ2-6; 9 nucleotides agree with TRBD1. The trim removed 10 bases at V and 1 base at J, leaving 5 bases unmatched. This CDR3 contains 15 residues. Per the germline V gene, CDR1 is SGHAT and CDR2 is FQDESV (reference sequence). This CDR3 reads CATEGQGSGANVLTF. CDR3 sequence (DNA): TGTGCCACCGAAGGACAGGGGTCTGGGGCCAACGTCCTGACTTTC.

This clonotype came up many times. The CDR3 reads CASGPYLGTDEKLFF. In DNA form, the CDR3 reads TGTGCTAGTGGTCCCTACCTCGGGACAGACGAAAAACTGTTTTTT. This rearrangement joins TRBV12-5 to TRBJ1-4, with TRBD1 matching 7 bases. With V trimmed by 5 bases and J by 8 bases, 11 bases remained unmatched. Germline CDR1 and CDR2: LGHNT and FRNRAP. The CDR3 loop spans 15 amino acids.

This chain connects TRBV28 to TRBJ1-6; 11 bases are a match to TRBD1. Germline CDR1 MDHEN, CDR2 SYDVKM. This CDR3 has 17 residues. J gave up 1 base and V 6 bases, and 5 bases lay outside the gene matches. The chain's CDR3 is CASSPGTGGSYNSPLHF. CDR3 sequence (DNA): TGTGCCAGCAGCCCTGGGACAGGGGGATCCTATAATTCACCCCTCCACTTT.

This clonotype was recorded at least ten times. The V gene is TRBV28, the J gene TRBJ1-5, with TRBD1 matching 8 bases. V gave up 4 bases and J gave up 6 bases; unmatched junction bases: 11. The CDR3 length is 16 residues. Germline V gene data show CDR1 as MDHEN and CDR2 as SYDVKM. The CDR3 bases are TGTGCCAGCAGTTCCCCGTACAGGGGGGTCAGTCAGCCCCAGCATTTT. It is translated as CASSSPYRGVSQPQHF.

There are a few counts of this clonotype. CDR3 nucleotides: TGCGCCAGCAGCTTGATTTCAATGAGCGGGGGGCGGTCAGATACGCAGTATTTT. Its protein is CASSLISMSGGRSDTQYF. The rearrangement joins TRBV5-1 to TRBJ2-3, with 9 positions matching TRBD2. This CDR3 contains 18 residues. V lost 1 base to trimming and J lost 4 bases; unmatched junction nucleotides: 13. CDR1 is SGHRS, CDR2 YFSETQ, per germline.

A few counts support this clonotype. This chain links TRBV20-1 with TRBJ2-3, with 8 positions matching TRBD1. J gave up 6 bases and V 6 bases, and 5 bases lay outside the gene matches. The germline gives CDR1 DFQATT, CDR2 SNEGSKA (reference sequence). The CDR3 is 12 residues long. Here the CDR3 reads CSAVRTGDTQYF. The CDR3 nucleotides read TGCAGTGCAGTAAGGACAGGGGATACGCAGTATTTT.

This clonotype showed up many times. This chain links TRBV7-9 with TRBJ2-1, with a weak D call TRBD1 (6 bases). Germline V gene data show CDR1 as SEHNR and CDR2 as FQNEAQ (reference sequence). The CDR3 sequence is 14 residues long. Trimming took off 2 bases at V and 10 bases at J, with 15 bases between the two ends. This CDR3 is CASSLRSGEKEQFF. The CDR3, as DNA: TGTGCCAGCAGCTTACGGTCAGGGGAGAAGGAGCAGTTCTTC.

This clonotype was seen repeatedly, ten times or more. The chain combines TRBV18 with TRBJ1-1; 7 bases fit TRBD1. CDR1 and CDR2 (germline): KGHSH, LQKENI. The CDR3 is made up of 14 amino acids. Trimming cost V 6 bases and J 1 base; bases outside gene matches: 5. CDR3 sequence: CASSPRDRNTEAFF. DNA of the CDR3: TGTGCCAGCTCCCCCCGGGACAGGAACACTGAAGCTTTCTTT.

This clonotype was counted ten times or more. The chain employs TRBV9 and TRBJ2-5, with 9 nucleotides matching TRBD1. CDR1 and CDR2 from the germline V gene are SGDLS and YYNGEE. This CDR3 comprises 15 residues. V lost 4 bases, J lost 1 base, and 5 bases stayed unmatched. The CDR3: CASSLRTGAQETQYF. CDR3 nucleotide sequence: TGTGCCAGCAGCCTAAGGACAGGGGCCCAAGAGACCCAGTACTTC.

As to this clonotype: An end of the junction differs from the germline gene, which may be a read error. This chain links TRBV28 with TRBJ1-4; D unresolved. Germline V gives CDR1 MDHEN, CDR2 SYDVKM. The CDR3 has 15 amino acids. The CDR3 reads CASRAGEATNEKLFF. CDR3 sequence (DNA): TGTGCCAGCAGGGCTGGTGAAGCAACTAATGAAAAACTGTTCTTT.

The V gene is TRBV28, the J gene TRBJ1-4; a possible D gene is TRBD1 (6 bases). V lost 8 bases and J 0 bases, leaving 19 bases between the germline ends. The CDR3 has 17 residues. Germline assignment: CDR1 MDHEN and CDR2 SYDVKM. CDR3 region: CASGTSTGIATNEKLFF. DNA for the CDR3: TGTGCCAGCGGCACTTCGACAGGAATTGCAACTAATGAAAAACTGTTTTTT.

At least ten counts were recorded for this clonotype. The gene calls are TRBV28 and TRBJ1-1; D is unclear. The CDR3 spans 13 residues. Trimming removed 5 bases from V and 4 bases from J, with 11 bases in between. Germline CDR1 MDHEN, CDR2 SYDVKM. As DNA, the CDR3 is TGTGCCAGCAGTGCGCCGGGCCTCACTGAAGCTTTCTTT. This codes for CASSAPGLTEAFF.

This clonotype was counted many times. This rearrangement joins TRBV28 to TRBJ2-3; the D gene is possibly TRBD2 (5 bases). Trimming shortened V by 5 bases and J by 6 bases, and 9 bases separated the two germline ends. CDR1 is MDHEN and CDR2 is SYDVKM in the germline V gene. The CDR3 is 12 residues long. CDR3 in DNA: TGTGCCAGCAGTGTACGGACTGATACGCAGTATTTT. Encoded protein: CASSVRTDTQYF.

The chain recombines TRBV6-1 with TRBJ2-3; D could derive from TRBD1 or TRBD2 (5 bases each). The germline V gene has CDR1 MNHNS and CDR2 SASEGT. The germline V and J ends were trimmed by 5 bases and 4 bases, with 16 bases remaining between them. The CDR3 totals 15 residues. The CDR3, as DNA: TGTGCCAGCAGTCCCTCTCCCGGGACCCCAGATACGCAGTATTTT. This translates into CASSPSPGTPDTQYF.

This clonotype was found many times. The chain combines TRBV10-3 with TRBJ2-7, with 9 bases identical to TRBD1. The V and J ends lost 6 bases and 5 bases, in that order; junction bases with no gene match: 8. Germline V lookup: CDR1 ENHRY, CDR2 SYGVKD. The CDR3 is made up of 14 amino acids. CDR3 nucleotide sequence: TGTGCCATCAGGAACGGGACAGGGCGCGACGAGCAGTACTTC. Its protein product is CAIRNGTGRDEQYF.

V is TRBV5-1 and J is TRBJ2-2; 7 positions agree with TRBD2. V lost 4 bases to trimming and J lost 4 bases; unmatched junction nucleotides: 10. Germline V gene lookup returns CDR1 SGHRS and CDR2 YFSETQ. The CDR3 has 16 residues. CDR3 region: CASSKSGARGTGELFF. The DNA of the CDR3 is TGCGCCAGCAGCAAGAGCGGGGCCCGGGGCACCGGGGAGCTGTTTTTT.